This TCR beta chain was identified during a study of tumor-infiltrating lymphocytes in primary liver carcinoma. Overall study: All patients, whether men or women, fell within 30 to 69 years of age.

RNA was extracted from whole blood without cell sorting, alongside germline DNA. The patients lived with chronic HBV infection and had not yet received any treatment. Study-level findings and limits: Tumors carried a top-250-clone fraction significantly exceeding that of blood (p = 0.039). Paired tumor-adjacent and tumor-blood samples overlapped less than tumor region pairs did.

The CDR3 runs 14 residues. Deletions cut 6 bases from V and 1 base from J, with 9 bases between. Notes on this clonotype: Its matching antigen is unknown.

A primer matching the constant region was used to make TCR beta cDNA from approximately 500 ng of total RNA. Libraries of TCR beta came from three nested multiplex PCR rounds with slightly modified ARM-PCR. The study ran its first two PCR rounds for about 11 cycles each, using TRBV1-TRBV30 forward primers and a C-beta reverse primer. TCRdb reprocessed the multiplex PCR reads with MiXCR, giving one entry per CDR3 protein. Among about 200,000 distinct CDR3 sequences listed, 65% were seen once. The V gene is TRBV12-3 or TRBV12-4, the J gene TRBJ2-2; D is uncertain. This receptor was obtained from a woman aged 55-70 years with primary liver carcinoma and hepatitis B virus infection. The sample consisted of peripheral blood. DNA of the CDR3: TGTGCCAGCAGAGAGCGACAGAACACCGGGGAGCTGTTTTTT. This gives the protein CASRERQNTGELFF.